Sequencing of this T cell receptor beta chain was carried out in a study of blood T cell repertoires in COVID-19 (dated by TCRdb to the early 2020s). Broadly, across the study: Collaborator samples came from the United States, Italy and Spain and covered acute and convalescent phases of COVID-19. Sample metadata almost always included a de-identified subject ID, COVID-19 status, age in years and sex. Samples were obtained from the ongoing ImmuneRACE study (first 160 participants) and from 1,000 to 1,500 subjects provided by 6 global collaborators. A freely available public database, intended as a resource for researchers studying the immune response to SARS-CoV-2, is where the repertoires were released. Deeply sampled blood TCRbeta repertoires from subjects exposed to, actively infected with, or recovered from COVID-19 were included in the dataset. The prospective study material was composed of cDNA or gDNA derived from T cells, B-cell-depleted T cells, or PBMCs. Where available, HLA class I and class II types were obtained from metadata supplied by the sample provider rather than from assay-based typing. Broader findings and caveats from the paper: How much clinical and demographic metadata was included differed by source and by participant, and the metadata was provided uncurated.

At one collaborating source in Seattle, patients were enrolled during active infection and were followed longitudinally through the course of disease. Whole blood was collected in K2EDTA tubes by collaborating institutions according to the institutions' own protocols. For TCRbeta analysis, collaborators shipped samples as frozen whole blood, isolated PBMCs, or DNA extracted from either of those sample types. TCRbeta CDR3 regions were amplified from genomic DNA using the immunoSEQ Assay, a bias-controlled multiplex PCR. On the authors' methods: The number of nucleated cells in each sample was estimated from the amplification of reference gene primers within the assay. To quantify the absolute abundance of each unique TCRbeta CDR3 rearrangement, sequence reads were collapsed and filtered. For each sample, productive Simpson clonality was calculated by taking the square root of Simpson's diversity index across productive rearrangements. TCRdb re-hosts the immuneACCESS table, in-frame sequences only. Its copies lack some clones; in the studies checked, an unresolved V gene accounts for under half of them, and the cause for the rest is not known. From that table come the V and J calls and clone size; the DNA was used to work out D and trimming. This sample comprises tens of thousands of clones, around 91% of them detected only once. The top ten clonotypes cover roughly 0.53% of the sample.

From cysteine to phenylalanine, the CDR3 is 14 amino acids long. Solely the CDR3 DNA is kept, with 42 bases framed from the first base. Relative to germline, V is 4 bases shorter and J is 0 bases shorter, with 9 bases between their ends. The germline V gene provides CDR1 SGHRS and CDR2 YFSETQ. To note about this clone: The specificity of this receptor is unknown. No quality values exist for individual bases; no much larger clone is one base distant.

The clonotype comes from a man in his fifties with COVID-19, enrolled during active disease. The sequence links TRBV5-1 to TRBJ2-3; TRBD2 is possibly the D segment (5 matching bases). Specimen: peripheral blood. The encoded CDR3 is CASSPGGSTDTQYF. Read as DNA, the sequence is TGCGCCAGCAGCCCGGGCGGGAGCACAGATACGCAGTATTTT.